These 29 T cell receptor beta chains were all obtained from the same sample, sequenced in a study of tumor-infiltrating lymphocytes in localized non-small cell lung cancer. Here immunoSEQ multiplex PCR was the method, and the copy in TCRdb shows in-frame clones only, minus some. This table holds about 13,000 clones, about four fifths found once. Sequenced material: lung tumor tissue. The receptors originated from a human donor with non-small cell lung cancer.

This rearrangement joins TRBV9 to TRBJ2-5; tentatively, D is TRBD2 (6 bases). The CDR3 runs 14 residues. V lost 0 bases and J lost 3, with 9 bases in between. Germline loops: CDR1 SGDLS, CDR2 YYNGEE. CDR3 sequence (DNA): TGTGCCAGCAGCGTAGGGGGGGTAAAAGAGACCCAGTACTTC. It encodes CASSVGGVKETQYF.

The V and J genes are TRBV9 and TRBJ2-1; 7 nucleotides line up with TRBD2. Germline CDR1 is SGDLS and CDR2 is YYNGEE. V lost 4 bases, J lost 4 bases, and 8 bases stayed unmatched. The CDR3 runs to 15 residues. DNA of the CDR3: TGTGCCAGCAGCACCCGGAGCGGGACGTACAATGAGCAGTTCTTC. Its protein product is CASSTRSGTYNEQFF.

This sequence joins TRBV5-6 and TRBJ2-3; TRBD2 aligns across 8 bases. The germline V gene encodes CDR1 SGHDT and CDR2 YYEEEE. The CDR3 is 16 residues long. V was pared by 0 bases and J by 0 bases, with 3 bases of the junction left unmatched. The CDR3 spells CASSLATSASTDTQYF. The CDR3 DNA reads TGTGCCAGCAGCTTGGCGACTAGCGCTAGCACAGATACGCAGTATTTT.

This sequence joins TRBV30 and TRBJ1-2; 9 bases fit TRBD1. This CDR3 is 12 amino acids long. Germline V gene lookup returns CDR1 GTSNPN and CDR2 SVGIG (reference sequence). V gave up 4 bases and J gave up 4 bases; unmatched junction bases: 1. The CDR3: CAWNRGRYGYTF. The DNA of the CDR3 is TGTGCCTGGAACAGGGGGCGCTATGGCTACACCTTC. Supplemented by reference TRBV30 and TRBJ1-2, the full variable domain reads SQTIHQWPATLVQPVGSPLSLECTVEGTSNPNLYWYRQAAGRGLQLLFYSVGIGQISSEVPQNLSASRPQDRQFILSSKKLLLSDSGFYLCAWNRGRYGYTFGSGTRLTVV.

A single count supports this clone. This sequence joins TRBV5-1 and TRBJ1-4; D is perhaps TRBD1 (6 bases). Germline CDR1 is SGHRS and CDR2 is YFSETQ. This CDR3 is 15 amino acids long. Trimming left V 1 base short and J 5 bases short, with 12 bases between. This CDR3 is CASSLSAQGNEKLFF. The CDR3 DNA is TGCGCCAGCAGCTTGTCTGCTCAGGGGAATGAAAAACTGTTTTTT. Together with reference TRBV5-1 and TRBJ1-4, the CDR3 gives the full variable domain: KAGVTQTPRYLIKTRGQQVTLSCSPISGHRSVSWYQQTPGQGLQFLFEYFSETQRNKGNFPGRFSGRQFSNSRSEMNVSTLELGDSALYLCASSLSAQGNEKLFFGSGTQLSVL.

V is TRBV7-2 and J is TRBJ2-7; TRBD1 or TRBD2 may be the D gene (6 bases each). The CDR3 contains 17 residues. The V gene's germline CDR1 is SGHTA and CDR2 FQGNSA. V was clipped by 5 bases and J by 2 bases, with 22 bases between them. CDR3 sequence (DNA): TGTGCCAGCAGCCTACAGGGACTCCCCATGGATCCCTACGAGCAGTACTTC. It is translated as CASSLQGLPMDPYEQYF.

V gene TRBV6-6 combines with J gene TRBJ2-3, with TRBD2 matching over 7 bases. CDR3 length: 16 residues. Germline V gene lookup returns CDR1 MNHNY and CDR2 SVGAGI (reference sequence). The ends lost 2 bases at V and 2 bases at J; junction bases unmatched: 7. CDR3 protein: CASSYPSGTFTDTQYF. Here the CDR3 DNA reads TGTGCCAGCAGTTACCCAAGCGGGACCTTCACAGATACGCAGTATTTT.

The chain recombines TRBV4-3 with TRBJ1-1; perhaps TRBD1 as D (6 bases). This CDR3 has 20 residues. Germline CDR1 and CDR2: LGHNA and YSLEER. V lost 4 bases to trimming and J lost 4 bases, with 31 bases between them. The CDR3 nucleotides are TGCGCCAGCAGCCGACGACCTCCAGGGGTCCAGGAATCGGGGGGCACTGAAGCTTTCTTT. This translates into CASSRRPPGVQESGGTEAFF.

The chain links TRBV6-4 to TRBJ1-3; no clear D gene. Germline V lookup: CDR1 MRHNA, CDR2 SNTAGT. V was cut by 7 bases and J by 0 bases, with 7 bases left in between. The CDR3 extends over 13 amino acids. CDR3 amino acids: CASTGPSGNTIYF. Here the CDR3 DNA reads TGTGCCAGCACAGGTCCCTCTGGAAACACCATATATTTT.

This sequence joins TRBV7-2 and TRBJ1-5; D is perhaps TRBD1 (6 bases). The germline gives CDR1 SGHTA, CDR2 FQGNSA. V was pared by 5 bases and J by 1 base, with 12 bases between. The CDR3 consists of 15 residues. The CDR3, as DNA: TGTGCCAGCAGCGTTACCAGGGGAAGCAATCAGCCCCAGCATTTT. It encodes CASSVTRGSNQPQHF.

This sequence joins TRBV19 and TRBJ2-7, with D perhaps given as TRBD1 or TRBD2 (5 bases each). CDR3 length equals 15 residues. CDR1 is LNHDA and CDR2 is SQIVND in the germline V gene (reference sequence). Trimming took off 2 bases at V and 3 bases at J, with 14 bases between the two ends. The CDR3 protein is CASSIQGVGGYEQYF. DNA of the CDR3: TGTGCCAGTAGTATACAGGGAGTCGGTGGCTACGAGCAGTACTTC.

This rearrangement joins TRBV6-5 to TRBJ2-7, with 9 bases that match TRBD1. Germline trimming cut 8 bases from V and 4 bases from J; bases unmatched to any gene: 9. This CDR3 contains 14 residues. CDR1 and CDR2 (germline): MNHEY, SVGAGI. The CDR3, as DNA: TGTGCCAGCGGACCCCGGGACAGGGTATACGAGCAGTACTTC. It encodes CASGPRDRVYEQYF.

This chain links TRBV4-1 with TRBJ2-7; no definite D call. Germline assignment: CDR1 MGHRA and CDR2 YSYEKL. The CDR3 spans 14 residues. V was trimmed by 0 bases and J by 1 base, leaving 7 bases between them. The CDR3 region is CASSQETPSYEQYF. In nucleotides, the CDR3 is TGCGCCAGCAGCCAAGAGACGCCATCCTACGAGCAGTACTTC.

In this sample, this clone turned up a few times. CDR3 coding DNA: TGTGCCAGCAGCCGATACGGAGACGGAGGCTACACCTTC. This gives the protein CASSRYGDGGYTF. This chain uses TRBV28 with TRBJ1-2, with D uncertain. The CDR3 consists of 13 residues. The V gene lost 6 bases and the J gene lost 8 bases, with 16 bases spanning the gap. Per germline, CDR1 MDHEN and CDR2 SYDVKM.

This CDR3 is CASSYLDGAVYYNEQFF. Written as DNA, the CDR3 is TGTGCCAGCAGTTATTTGGATGGGGCGGTCTACTACAATGAGCAGTTCTTC. The chain employs TRBV5-6 and TRBJ2-1, with D possibly matching TRBD1 (5 bases). The CDR3 is 17 residues long. CDR1 and CDR2 from the germline V gene are SGHDT and YYEEEE. Trimming removed 5 bases from V and 3 bases from J, with 21 bases in between.

This clone was observed a single time. The chain couples TRBV9 to TRBJ1-3; D unclear. With 0 bases removed from V and 4 bases from J, the gap between germline ends came to 11 bases. The CDR3 spans 15 residues. CDR1 and CDR2 from the germline V gene are SGDLS and YYNGEE. The CDR3 DNA sequence: TGTGCCAGCAGCGTAGCGGGGTCGATGGGAAACACCATATATTTT. Translating gives CASSVAGSMGNTIYF.

The CDR3 protein is CSVETMLAGDQPQHF. The CDR3 DNA reads as TGCAGCGTTGAAACTATGTTGGCAGGGGATCAGCCCCAGCATTTT. The chain is built from TRBV29-1 and TRBJ1-5; weak D call: TRBD1 (6 bases). Trimming took off 2 bases at V and 5 bases at J, with 16 bases between the two ends. The CDR3 has 15 residues. Germline CDR1 and CDR2: SQVTM and ANQGSEA.

The chain employs TRBV7-9 and TRBJ1-2; possibly TRBD1 for D (5 bases). With 4 bases removed from V and 2 bases from J, the gap between germline ends came to 14 bases. The CDR3 has 15 residues. Germline CDR1 reads SEHNR; CDR2 reads FQNEAQ (reference sequence). The CDR3 region has the DNA TGTGCCAGCAGCTCCCCGGGGGGTACCAACTATGGCTACACCTTC. This translates into CASSSPGGTNYGYTF. Based on the CDR3 plus reference TRBV7-9 and TRBJ1-2, the full variable domain is DTGVSQNPRHKITKRGQNVTFRCDPISEHNRLYWYRQTLGQGPEFLTYFQNEAQLEKSRLLSDRFSAERPKGSFSTLEIQRTEQGDSAMYLCASSSPGGTNYGYTFGSGTRLTVV.

By sample fraction, this clone is medium-sized. The chain is built from TRBV27 and TRBJ2-3, with 11 bases aligning to TRBD2. Germline V gives CDR1 MNHEY, CDR2 SMNVEV (reference sequence). This CDR3 spans 18 amino acids. V dropped 4 bases and J dropped 2; count of bases not matched to a gene: 11. The CDR3 spells CASSSPSLSGRVTDTQYF. The CDR3 nucleotides are TGTGCCAGCAGTTCACCTTCCCTTAGCGGGAGGGTCACAGATACGCAGTATTTT.

The chain is built from TRBV5-1 and TRBJ1-2, with 7 bases aligning to TRBD1. The CDR3 has 13 residues. Germline V gene lookup returns CDR1 SGHRS and CDR2 YFSETQ. After removal of 2 bases from V and 10 bases from J, the junction contained 8 bases not matched to a gene. The DNA of the CDR3 is TGCGCCAGCAGCTTAGACAGGGATATGGCCTACACCTTC. Residues: CASSLDRDMAYTF.

The chain couples TRBV10-1 to TRBJ1-1; TRBD1 matches at 7 bases. Looked up from germline, CDR1 is WNHNN and CDR2 is SYGVQD (reference sequence). Unmatched junction bases numbered 6, after V lost 2 bases and J lost 0 bases. The CDR3 consists of 16 residues. The CDR3 coding sequence is TGCGCCAGCAGTGAGCAAAGGACAGGCCTGAACACTGAAGCTTTCTTT. Its protein product is CASSEQRTGLNTEAFF.

V gene TRBV7-8 combines with J gene TRBJ2-4; no firm D call. The CDR3 loop spans 14 amino acids. V was pared by 5 bases and J by 6 bases, with 14 bases between. In germline, CDR1 is SGHVS, CDR2 FQNEAQ. The chain's CDR3 is CASSQSATGNIQYF. The CDR3 nucleotides are TGTGCCAGCAGCCAAAGTGCTACGGGAAACATTCAGTACTTC.

The chain has TRBV4-3 and TRBJ1-1; D is uncertain. There are 16 residues in the CDR3. V lost 0 bases and J 4 bases, leaving 15 bases between the germline ends. Looked up from germline, CDR1 is LGHNA and CDR2 is YSLEER. DNA for the CDR3: TGCGCCAGCAGCCAAGATTTCGGGGTCCGGGGCACTGAAGCTTTCTTT. This encodes CASSQDFGVRGTEAFF.

The rearrangement links TRBV7-6 to TRBJ1-6, with a possible D match to TRBD1 (5 bases). Germline CDR1 and CDR2: SGHVS and FNYEAQ. V was shortened by 4 bases and J by 7 bases, with 11 bases between the two germline ends. The CDR3 spans 14 residues. CDR3 residues: CASSSQGLNSPLHF. Written as DNA, the CDR3 is TGTGCCAGCAGCTCCCAGGGACTAAATTCACCCCTCCACTTT.

This rearrangement joins TRBV29-1 to TRBJ2-7, with D perhaps TRBD1 or TRBD2 (5 bases each). Germline V gene data show CDR1 as SQVTM and CDR2 as ANQGSEA. V shed 3 bases and J shed 6 bases, with 9 bases lying between them. The CDR3 spans 11 residues. The CDR3 nucleotides read TGCAGCGTTGACCAGGGACGCGAGCAGTACTTC. Its protein is CSVDQGREQYF.

The V and J genes are TRBV29-1 and TRBJ1-3; D is possibly TRBD1 (5 bases). CDR3 length equals 13 residues. In germline, CDR1 is SQVTM, CDR2 ANQGSEA. Trimming took 4 bases from V and 1 from J, leaving 8 bases between them. The CDR3 region has the DNA TGCAGCGTTGGTGGGGGGTCTGGAAACACCATATATTTT. Protein product: CSVGGGSGNTIYF.

The J gene is TRBJ2-7, the V gene TRBV7-8, with TRBD1 as a possible D gene (5 bases). Germline V gives CDR1 SGHVS, CDR2 FQNEAQ. Trimming removed 5 bases at V and 2 bases at J, with 13 bases between. The CDR3 loop spans 14 amino acids. The CDR3 is CASSPRSRAYEQYF. The CDR3 region has the DNA TGTGCCAGCAGCCCTCGAAGCAGGGCCTACGAGCAGTACTTC.

This clone occurred once. CDR3 loop: CASSRDRGRDTQYF. In nucleotides, the CDR3 is TGTGCCAGCTCCCGGGACAGGGGGCGAGATACGCAGTATTTT. The chain joins TRBV18 to TRBJ2-3, with TRBD1 identical over 12 bases. V was clipped by 6 bases and J by 5 bases; unmatched bases: 3. CDR1 is KGHSH and CDR2 is LQKENI in the germline V gene. This CDR3 is 14 amino acids long.

This chain links TRBV18 with TRBJ2-3; no definite D call. Between the trimmed V and J ends, which lost 0 bases and 2 bases, there was a span of 12 bases. CDR1 is KGHSH, CDR2 LQKENI, per germline. CDR3 length: 16 residues. This CDR3 is CASSPPSLSNTDTQYF. Written as DNA, the CDR3 is TGTGCCAGCTCACCACCAAGTCTTTCCAACACAGATACGCAGTATTTT.